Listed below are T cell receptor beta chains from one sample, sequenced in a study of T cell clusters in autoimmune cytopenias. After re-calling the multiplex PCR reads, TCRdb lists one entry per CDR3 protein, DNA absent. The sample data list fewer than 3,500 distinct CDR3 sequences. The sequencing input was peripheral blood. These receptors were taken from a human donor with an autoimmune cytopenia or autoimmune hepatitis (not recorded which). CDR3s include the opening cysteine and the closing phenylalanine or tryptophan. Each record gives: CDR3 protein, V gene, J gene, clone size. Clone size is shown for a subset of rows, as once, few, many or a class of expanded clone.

CDR3aa: CASSLAVTSENEQFF; v_gene: TRBV5-4; j_gene: TRBJ2-1; abundance: medium-sized
CDR3aa: CASSYSGLAETQYF; v_gene: TRBV6-6; j_gene: TRBJ2-5; abundance: medium-sized
CDR3aa: CASSLDRLANEQFF; v_gene: TRBV11-2; j_gene: TRBJ2-1; abundance: NA
CDR3aa: CASSLVGLGGTEAFF; v_gene: TRBV5-1; j_gene: TRBJ1-1; abundance: NA
CDR3aa: CASTPQGYNEQFF; v_gene: TRBV12-5; j_gene: TRBJ2-1; abundance: NA
CDR3aa: CASSATPPGWGREGSETQYF; v_gene: TRBV7-2; j_gene: TRBJ2-5; abundance: medium-sized
CDR3aa: CATPIQGVLASGRSSTDTQYF; v_gene: TRBV10-1; j_gene: TRBJ2-3; abundance: NA
CDR3aa: CASSEYTIPTDTQYF; v_gene: TRBV6-1; j_gene: TRBJ2-3; abundance: medium-sized
CDR3aa: CASSFWAGHGYTF; v_gene: TRBV7-2; j_gene: TRBJ1-2; abundance: medium-sized
CDR3aa: CASSAGGGTGGIYGYTF; v_gene: TRBV11-2; j_gene: TRBJ1-2; abundance: medium-sized
CDR3aa: CASIVAGGTFTDTQYF; v_gene: TRBV5-5; j_gene: TRBJ2-3; abundance: medium-sized
CDR3aa: CASSFAGTGDYGYTF; v_gene: TRBV19; j_gene: TRBJ1-2; abundance: large
CDR3aa: CSVVAPSGRGTDTQYF; v_gene: TRBV29-1; j_gene: TRBJ2-3; abundance: large
CDR3aa: CSAVGQPNTEAFF; v_gene: TRBV20-1; j_gene: TRBJ1-1; abundance: NA
CDR3aa: CATGGSVNLPLHF; v_gene: TRBV10-3; j_gene: TRBJ1-6; abundance: medium-sized
CDR3aa: CAVNRGRTYEQYF; v_gene: TRBV30; j_gene: TRBJ2-7; abundance: medium-sized
CDR3aa: CASSHSRPIPYGYTF; v_gene: TRBV5-6; j_gene: TRBJ1-2; abundance: medium-sized
CDR3aa: CASSPLTNTQYF; v_gene: TRBV11-1; j_gene: TRBJ2-3; abundance: large
CDR3aa: CASSNPGTWGSYEQYF; v_gene: TRBV21-1; j_gene: TRBJ2-7; abundance: NA
CDR3aa: CASSEYAGGPGGFYNEQFF; v_gene: TRBV6-1; j_gene: TRBJ2-1; abundance: medium-sized
CDR3aa: CASSVAYSGPPRTEAFF; v_gene: TRBV27; j_gene: TRBJ1-1; abundance: NA
CDR3aa: CSARGLAGASSYNEQFF; v_gene: TRBV20-1; j_gene: TRBJ2-1; abundance: medium-sized
CDR3aa: CASSLGRVDWRAFF; v_gene: TRBV5-6; j_gene: TRBJ1-1; abundance: medium-sized
CDR3aa: CASSSVGSGANVLTF; v_gene: TRBV5-6; j_gene: TRBJ2-6; abundance: medium-sized
CDR3aa: CSVEDRGYTEAFF; v_gene: TRBV29-1; j_gene: TRBJ1-1; abundance: medium-sized
CDR3aa: CASSRNTGQETQYF; v_gene: TRBV6-1; j_gene: TRBJ2-5; abundance: medium-sized
CDR3aa: CASGPFSGTGDYEQFF; v_gene: TRBV5-3; j_gene: TRBJ2-1; abundance: NA
CDR3aa: CASSRGMTGGLSYNEQFF; v_gene: TRBV11-2; j_gene: TRBJ2-1; abundance: medium-sized
CDR3aa: CASSLQSNNEQFF; v_gene: TRBV5-1; j_gene: TRBJ2-1; abundance: NA
CDR3aa: CASSLAGDTEAFF; v_gene: TRBV28; j_gene: TRBJ1-1; abundance: NA
CDR3aa: CASTGTGGWTQYF; v_gene: TRBV19; j_gene: TRBJ2-5; abundance: NA
CDR3aa: CASSPQALGEKLFF; v_gene: TRBV13; j_gene: TRBJ1-4; abundance: medium-sized
CDR3aa: CASSPNTGLAGYEQYF; v_gene: TRBV28; j_gene: TRBJ2-7; abundance: NA
CDR3aa: CASSLLAGVGETQYF; v_gene: TRBV10-3; j_gene: TRBJ2-5; abundance: NA
CDR3aa: CAIKRGRRTDTQYF; v_gene: TRBV10-3; j_gene: TRBJ2-3; abundance: medium-sized
CDR3aa: CASRGGWGNTEAFF; v_gene: TRBV6-1; j_gene: TRBJ1-1; abundance: medium-sized
CDR3aa: CASSPRVTVSTDTQYF; v_gene: TRBV5-6; j_gene: TRBJ2-3; abundance: medium-sized
CDR3aa: CASKLTGTGLREAFF; v_gene: TRBV28; j_gene: TRBJ1-1; abundance: NA
CDR3aa: CASRLQGGDEKLFF; v_gene: TRBV11-1; j_gene: TRBJ1-4; abundance: NA
CDR3aa: CSSGTGKTEAFF; v_gene: TRBV20-1; j_gene: TRBJ1-1; abundance: NA
CDR3aa: CASSLVQPQETQYF; v_gene: TRBV5-1; j_gene: TRBJ2-5; abundance: medium-sized